The 28 T cell receptor beta chains presented below share a single source sample, sequenced in a study of blood T cells in healthy people across ages. Primed by a sample-barcoded 5' primer and a J-beta primer mix, a second PCR proceeded for 7 to 11 cycles. TCRdb fed the 5' RACE reads into MiXCR, producing one record per CDR3 protein. The sample holds around 990,000 distinct CDR3 sequences, around two fifths seen once. The sequenced sample consisted of blood. Receptor source: a man aged 18 to 30 in good health.

The J gene is TRBJ2-4, the V gene TRBV6-6, with a possible D match to TRBD1 (6 bases). Looked up from germline, CDR1 is MNHNY and CDR2 is SVGAGI (reference sequence). The CDR3 is 16 amino acids. Deletions cut 7 bases from V and 0 bases from J, with 16 bases between. Here the CDR3 reads CASTPGHNIAKNIQYF. The CDR3 nucleotides read TGTGCCAGCACCCCGGGACACAACATAGCCAAAAACATTCAGTACTTC.

The gene calls are TRBV11-2 and TRBJ1-2; tentatively, D is TRBD1 (5 bases). The CDR3 is 13 residues long. V was trimmed by 3 bases and J by 8 bases, leaving 13 bases between them. CDR1 SGHAT and CDR2 FQNNGV come from the germline V gene. The CDR3: CASSLEGARGYTF. Written as DNA, the CDR3 is TGTGCCAGCAGCTTGGAAGGGGCTCGAGGCTACACCTTC.

The gene calls are TRBV5-1 and TRBJ2-3; D uncertain. Trimming took off 0 bases at V and 6 bases at J, with 14 bases between the two ends. Germline CDR1 reads SGHRS; CDR2 reads YFSETQ. The CDR3 sequence is 15 residues long. The CDR3 loop is CASSLGTIRHDTQYF. In nucleotides, the CDR3 is TGCGCCAGCAGCTTGGGAACGATTCGCCATGATACGCAGTATTTT.

In the case of this clonotype: This may arise from a read error, as a much more abundant clone is one base away. V and J are TRBV4-3 and TRBJ2-1; D remains unclear. With 0 bases removed from V and 6 bases from J, the gap between germline ends came to 6 bases. CDR3 size: 13 residues. Germline V gives CDR1 LGHNA, CDR2 YSLEER. The CDR3 loop reads CASSQEPTNEQFF. In DNA, the CDR3 is TGCGCCAGCAGCCAAGAGCCCACCAATGAGCAGTTCTTC.

The chain uses TRBV5-1 and TRBJ2-3; D is perhaps TRBD2 (5 bases). The CDR3 is 14 residues long. Germline V gene lookup returns CDR1 SGHRS and CDR2 YFSETQ. V shed 3 bases and J shed 2 bases, with 10 bases lying between them. The CDR3 sequence: CASSSYGNTDTQYF. CDR3 in DNA: TGCGCCAGCAGCTCCTACGGGAACACAGATACGCAGTATTTT.

The J gene is TRBJ1-2, the V gene TRBV20-1; 7 nucleotides align to TRBD1. The CDR3 contains 13 residues. V dropped 0 bases and J dropped 6; count of bases not matched to a gene: 4. Germline-derived CDR1 and CDR2 are DFQATT and SNEGSKA (reference sequence). The CDR3 spells CSARDRQGDGYTF. In DNA form, the CDR3 reads TGCAGTGCTAGAGATCGACAGGGCGATGGCTACACCTTC.

This clonotype was seen at least ten times. The V and J genes are TRBV20-1 and TRBJ2-7; 7 nucleotides agree with TRBD1. The V gene end was trimmed by 0 bases and the J gene end by 2 bases; junction bases not matched to a gene: 7. The CDR3 is 15 residues long. Germline V gene data show CDR1 as DFQATT and CDR2 as SNEGSKA (reference sequence). This CDR3 reads CSARDGSGGTYEQYF. The CDR3 DNA follows: TGCAGTGCTAGAGATGGGTCAGGGGGAACCTACGAGCAGTACTTC.

This chain joins TRBV19 and TRBJ1-1, with 12 bases that match TRBD1. V shed 5 bases and J 1 base; nucleotides not matched to a gene: 11. This CDR3 spans 18 amino acids. The germline V gene encodes CDR1 LNHDA and CDR2 SQIVND (reference sequence). Written as DNA, the CDR3 is TGTGCCAGTAGTTTCAGAAGTAAGGGACAGGGGGCGAACACTGAAGCTTTCTTT. This sequence encodes CASSFRSKGQGANTEAFF.

Worth noting for this clonotype: A much larger clone sits a single nucleotide away, making a read error possible. The rearrangement uses TRBV12-3 or TRBV12-4 and TRBJ1-1, with no clear D. V dropped 2 bases and J dropped 1 base, with 5 bases sitting between them. CDR3 size: 13 residues. The CDR3 sequence: CASSLKENTEAFF. The CDR3 coding sequence is TGTGCCAGCAGTTTAAAAGAGAACACTGAAGCTTTCTTT.

This clonotype has more than one count but fewer than ten. The chain has TRBV18 and TRBJ1-4; D not certain. The ends were cut back, 10 bases at V and 5 bases at J, with 11 bases in the middle. Looked up from germline, CDR1 is KGHSH and CDR2 is LQKENI. The CDR3 length is 12 residues. The DNA of the CDR3 is TGTGCCACCGGCGGAGGGAATGAAAAACTGTTTTTT. This encodes CATGGGNEKLFF.

The sample holds a few counts of this clonotype. The chain combines TRBV10-3 with TRBJ1-5; 9 nucleotides match TRBD1. Unmatched junction bases numbered 6, after V lost 2 bases and J lost 7 bases. This CDR3 contains 15 residues. Germline V gives CDR1 ENHRY, CDR2 SYGVKD. The DNA of the CDR3 is TGTGCCATCAGTGAGAGAGACAGGGGGGACCAGCCCCAGCATTTT. This translates into CAISERDRGDQPQHF.

This clonotype was observed a few times. The CDR3 protein is CSVEGLDGYTF. DNA of the CDR3: TGCAGCGTCGAGGGTCTAGATGGCTACACCTTC. The chain links TRBV29-1 to TRBJ1-2; D gene ambiguous. Trimming took off 6 bases at V and 6 bases at J, with 11 bases between the two ends. This CDR3 comprises 11 residues. The germline gives CDR1 SQVTM, CDR2 ANQGSEA. The whole variable domain, remainder taken from reference TRBV29-1 and TRBJ1-2, is SAVISQKPSRDICQRGTSLTIQCQVDSQVTMMFWYRQQPGQSLTLIATANQGSEATYESGFVIDKFPISRPNLTFSTLTVSNMSPEDSSIYLCSVEGLDGYTFGSGTRLTVV.

This clonotype was picked up many times. V is TRBV6-1 and J is TRBJ2-3; maybe TRBD1 (5 bases). The V gene's germline CDR1 is MNHNS and CDR2 SASEGT. The CDR3 length is 12 residues. V was trimmed by 2 bases and J by 6 bases, leaving 6 bases between them. CDR3 DNA sequence: TGTGCCAGCAGTGAAAACAGGGATACGCAGTATTTT. Translating gives CASSENRDTQYF.

The chain carries TRBV2 and TRBJ2-7, with 11 nucleotides matching TRBD2. V gave up 5 bases and J gave up 3 bases; unmatched junction bases: 6. CDR1 is SNHLY and CDR2 is FYNNEI in the germline V gene. This CDR3 is 15 amino acids long. The CDR3 protein is CASSQPTSGDYEQYF. Here the CDR3 DNA reads TGTGCCAGCAGTCAGCCGACTAGCGGGGACTACGAGCAGTACTTC. Together with reference TRBV2 and TRBJ2-7, the CDR3 gives the full variable domain: EPEVTQTPSHQVTQMGQEVILRCVPISNHLYFYWYRQILGQKVEFLVSFYNNEISEKSEIFDDQFSVERPDGSNFTLKIRSTKLEDSAMYFCASSQPTSGDYEQYFGPGTRLTVT.

CDR3 loop: CASSQDITVSYNEQFF. For the CDR3, the DNA is TGTGCCAGCAGCCAAGATATAACAGTGTCCTACAATGAGCAGTTCTTC. The chain is built from TRBV4-2 and TRBJ2-1, with unresolved D. V shed 0 bases and J shed 1 base, with 10 bases lying between them. Germline loops: CDR1 LGHNA, CDR2 YNFKEQ. This CDR3 region has 16 residues.

CDR3 protein: CASSESAGLWRYTF. CDR3 coding DNA: TGTGCCAGCAGTGAATCAGCAGGTCTTTGGAGATACACCTTC. The genes are TRBV25-1 and TRBJ1-2; D is undetermined. V shed 1 base and J shed 11 bases, with 17 bases lying between them. Germline CDR1 is MGHDK and CDR2 is SYGVNS. This CDR3 contains 14 residues.

The V call is TRBV12-3 or TRBV12-4, the J call TRBJ2-3; D perhaps matches TRBD2 (6 bases). V gave up 5 bases and J gave up 2 bases, with 14 bases separating them. The CDR3 has 15 residues. The CDR3 DNA reads as TGTGCCAGCAGTCCCGGGGACTCCTCCACAGATACGCAGTATTTT. This codes for CASSPGDSSTDTQYF.

This clonotype has a single count. V usage is TRBV3-1 and J usage is TRBJ1-4; tentative D call: TRBD1 (6 bases). V was pared by 4 bases and J by 5 bases, with 14 bases between. This CDR3 has 15 residues. CDR1 and CDR2 (germline): LGHDT, YNNKEL (reference sequence). The CDR3 DNA reads TGTGCCAGCAGCCCCCGGGACACAAGGAATGAAAAACTGTTTTTT. It is translated as CASSPRDTRNEKLFF.

Points on this clonotype: One end of the junction does not line up with germline, which may come from a read error. This chain links TRBV20-1 with TRBJ2-3; 10 nucleotides match TRBD2. Germline-derived CDR1 and CDR2 are DFQATT and SNEGSKA (reference sequence). CDR3 length: 15 amino acids. CDR3: CSARDPSGSRDTRYF. CDR3 sequence (DNA): TGCAGTGCTAGAGATCCTAGCGGGAGCCGAGATACGCGGTATTTT.

The chain uses TRBV5-6 and TRBJ2-7; weak D call: TRBD1 (5 bases). Trimming pared 4 bases from V and 4 bases from J, leaving 21 bases between. The germline V gene encodes CDR1 SGHDT and CDR2 YYEEEE. The CDR3 runs to 16 residues. In DNA, the CDR3 is TGTGCCAGCAGCCCAAACCTACAGGAATTAGGATACGAGCAGTACTTC. Its translation: CASSPNLQELGYEQYF.

V is TRBV20-1 and J is TRBJ1-1; TRBD1 aligns across 7 bases. V dropped 0 bases and J dropped 1; count of bases not matched to a gene: 5. The CDR3 sequence is 15 residues long. From germline, CDR1 is DFQATT and CDR2 SNEGSKA (reference sequence). The CDR3: CSARELGTANTEAFF. For the CDR3, the DNA is TGCAGTGCTAGAGAGTTGGGGACAGCGAACACTGAAGCTTTCTTT.

The rearrangement uses TRBV5-1 and TRBJ2-1, with 9 positions matching TRBD2. Judging by the DNA end, TRBJ2-7 fits better; the J call may be wrong. The CDR3 spans 17 residues. CDR1 is SGHRS and CDR2 is YFSETQ in the germline V gene. The CDR3 spells CASSLGLAGGIYNEQYF. In DNA, the CDR3 is TGCGCCAGCAGCTTGGGGTTGGCGGGGGGGATATACAATGAGCAGTACTTC.

This chain connects TRBV12-3 or TRBV12-4 to TRBJ1-2; TRBD1 matches at 7 bases. V lost 3 bases to trimming and J lost 6 bases; unmatched junction nucleotides: 10. This CDR3 comprises 15 residues. The CDR3 coding sequence is TGTGCCAGCAGTTTGACGGCAGGGGGGGTCAATGGCTACACCTTC. It yields the protein CASSLTAGGVNGYTF.

In this sample, this clonotype turned up a few times. This sequence joins TRBV6-6 and TRBJ1-5, with D unclear. Germline CDR1 reads MNHNY; CDR2 reads SVGAGI (reference sequence). This CDR3 comprises 10 residues. The ends were cut back, 4 bases at V and 9 bases at J, with 4 bases in the middle. CDR3: CASSFRPQHF. DNA of the CDR3: TGTGCCAGCAGTTTCCGGCCCCAGCATTTT.

This clonotype occurred a few times. V and J are TRBV6-6 and TRBJ2-1; 13 nucleotides match TRBD2. Germline V gene data show CDR1 as MNHNY and CDR2 as SVGAGI (reference sequence). The J segment lost 7 bases and the V segment lost 4 bases, leaving 7 bases of the junction unmatched. This CDR3 contains 16 residues. The CDR3 reads CASSSPLTSGGNEQFF. Here the CDR3 DNA reads TGTGCCAGCAGTTCCCCCCTGACTAGCGGGGGGAATGAGCAGTTCTTC.

This clonotype turned up a few times. The gene calls are TRBV5-1 and TRBJ2-2; D is possibly TRBD1 (6 bases). Trimming shortened V by 6 bases and J by 0 bases, and 12 bases separated the two germline ends. Looked up from germline, CDR1 is SGHRS and CDR2 is YFSETQ. This CDR3 contains 15 residues. This chain's CDR3 is CASTQGLSNTGELFF. The CDR3 region has the DNA TGCGCCAGCACACAGGGTCTGTCGAACACCGGGGAGCTGTTTTTT.

The rearrangement links TRBV6-1 to TRBJ2-3; D gene unclear. CDR3 size: 12 residues. Per germline, CDR1 MNHNS and CDR2 SASEGT. The ends were cut back, 10 bases at V and 2 bases at J, with 10 bases in the middle. CDR3 protein: CANSPVTDTQYF. The CDR3 DNA follows: TGTGCCAACAGCCCGGTCACAGATACGCAGTATTTT.

The rearrangement joins TRBV6-2 or TRBV6-3 to TRBJ2-1, with unresolved D. CDR1 MNHEY and CDR2 SVGEGT come from the germline V gene. Trimming cost V 2 bases and J 5 bases, with 7 bases left between them. The CDR3 is 13 residues long. The CDR3, as DNA: TGTGCCAGCAGTTACACGACCAACAATGAGCAGTTCTTC. It is translated as CASSYTTNNEQFF.